These 20 T cell receptor beta chains were sequenced from one sample in a study of blood T cell repertoires in COVID-19. Sequencing used immunoSEQ multiplex PCR; TCRdb keeps in-frame clones, though not all of them. Here the sample spans 180,000 or so clones, about nine tenths being singletons. Sequencing used peripheral blood. The receptors were sampled from a woman aged 45-59 years with acute or convalescent COVID-19.

This clone was recorded once. The V call is TRBV5-1, the J call TRBJ2-4; possible D gene TRBD1, 6 bases. This CDR3 is 17 amino acids long. Germline V gives CDR1 SGHRS, CDR2 YFSETQ. The V and J ends lost 4 bases and 1 base respectively, with 18 bases between them. CDR3 sequence (DNA): TGCGCCAGCAGCCCCTCGGCAGGGGAGAGGGCCAAAAACATTCAGTACTTC. Its protein is CASSPSAGERAKNIQYF.

The gene calls are TRBV20-1 and TRBJ2-7; TRBD2 matches at 8 bases. V lost 6 bases and J lost 4; bases outside the gene matches: 11. The germline V gene has CDR1 DFQATT and CDR2 SNEGSKA (reference sequence). The length of the CDR3 is 14 residues. CDR3 region: CSASAGTSRYEQYF. The CDR3 DNA reads as TGCAGTGCCAGTGCCGGGACTAGTAGGTACGAGCAGTACTTC.

The J gene is TRBJ2-1, the V gene TRBV7-8; the match to TRBD2 covers 7 bases. CDR3 length equals 15 residues. With V trimmed by 5 bases and J by 8 bases, 12 bases remained unmatched. CDR1 is SGHVS, CDR2 FQNEAQ, per germline. The CDR3 DNA is TGTGCCAGCAGCCGAGAAGGACTAGAGGGGTATGAGCAGTTCTTC. Translated: CASSREGLEGYEQFF.

The chain has TRBV7-2 and TRBJ1-5; 9 bases agree with TRBD1. Germline V gene data show CDR1 as SGHTA and CDR2 as FQGNSA. The length of the CDR3 is 16 residues. With 1 base clipped from V and 4 bases from J, the junction kept 5 bases outside the gene matches. The CDR3 nucleotides are TGTGCCAGCAGCTTAGTTACTGGACAGGGGAATCAGCCCCAGCATTTT. Protein product: CASSLVTGQGNQPQHF.

V gene TRBV7-9 combines with J gene TRBJ2-2; D perhaps matches TRBD1 (5 bases). Per the germline V gene, CDR1 is SEHNR and CDR2 is FQNEAQ (reference sequence). The CDR3 loop spans 12 amino acids. The ends were cut back, 5 bases at V and 7 bases at J, with 8 bases in the middle. The CDR3 nucleotides are TGTGCCAGCAGCGTACAGGTCGGGGAGCTGTTTTTT. Protein product: CASSVQVGELFF.

V gene TRBV27 combines with J gene TRBJ1-2; D perhaps matches TRBD1 (6 bases). The CDR3 extends over 17 amino acids. Trimming removed 6 bases at V and 3 bases at J, with 23 bases between. Germline CDR1 MNHEY, CDR2 SMNVEV (reference sequence). CDR3 nucleotides: TGTGCCAGCAGAGGGGGATCCGCAGGGAAAGAGGACTATGGCTACACCTTC. Its translation is CASRGGSAGKEDYGYTF.

The V call is TRBV7-2, the J call TRBJ1-2, with a possible D match to TRBD1 (5 bases). The CDR3 length is 16 residues. Germline V gene data show CDR1 as SGHTA and CDR2 as FQGNSA. V lost 1 base and J 8 bases, leaving 20 bases between the germline ends. The CDR3 is CASSLVPPAGQGGYTF. The CDR3 nucleotides read TGTGCCAGCAGCTTAGTGCCCCCCGCAGGGCAAGGCGGCTACACCTTC.

The rearrangement uses TRBV6-5 and TRBJ1-1; no reliable D call. CDR3 length equals 12 residues. V lost 8 bases and J lost 6, with 13 bases in between. Germline loops: CDR1 MNHEY, CDR2 SVGAGI. CDR3 residues: CASRGGSAEAFF. CDR3 nucleotide sequence: TGTGCCAGCCGGGGTGGTTCTGCTGAAGCTTTCTTT.

The chain combines TRBV18 with TRBJ2-5, with TRBD1 matching 9 bases. CDR1 and CDR2 from the germline V gene are KGHSH and LQKENI. This CDR3 region has 17 residues. The V gene end was trimmed by 1 base and the J gene end by 2 bases; junction bases not matched to a gene: 8. CDR3 protein: CASSPQSEGTGQETQYF. In DNA, the CDR3 is TGTGCCAGCTCACCACAATCGGAAGGGACAGGGCAAGAGACCCAGTACTTC.

The chain couples TRBV5-4 to TRBJ1-1; D call uncertain. This CDR3 comprises 11 residues. The germline V and J ends were trimmed by 4 bases and 11 bases, with 12 bases remaining between them. CDR1 is SGHNT and CDR2 is YYREEE in the germline V gene (reference sequence). As DNA, the CDR3 is TGTGCCAGCAGCCGAAACGGGGAGGCTTTCTTT. Its translation: CASSRNGEAFF.

V gene TRBV15 combines with J gene TRBJ2-5, with 7 bases matching TRBD1. The germline V gene has CDR1 LNHNV and CDR2 YYDKDF (reference sequence). CDR3 length: 14 residues. The ends lost 5 bases at V and 1 base at J; junction bases unmatched: 4. This CDR3 is CATSANRGQETQYF. The DNA for the CDR3 is TGTGCCACCAGCGCAAACAGGGGCCAAGAGACCCAGTACTTC.

This clone has a single count. V usage is TRBV11-1 and J usage is TRBJ1-1; weak D call: TRBD1 (5 bases). The CDR3 covers 14 residues. V lost 3 bases, J lost 4 bases, and 12 bases lay in between. From germline, CDR1 is SGHAT and CDR2 FQDESV (reference sequence). The CDR3 is CASSFGGVGTEAFF. DNA for the CDR3: TGTGCCAGCAGCTTTGGAGGGGTTGGCACTGAAGCTTTCTTT.

V is TRBV5-1 and J is TRBJ2-7, with D maybe TRBD2 (5 bases). Trimming removed 4 bases from V and 0 bases from J, with 8 bases in between. This CDR3 region has 13 residues. CDR1 SGHRS and CDR2 YFSETQ come from the germline V gene. In nucleotides, the CDR3 is TGCGCCAGCAGCCCAAGCGGCTCCTACGAGCAGTACTTC. Amino acids: CASSPSGSYEQYF.

In this sample, this clone turned up once. This rearrangement joins TRBV10-3 to TRBJ1-4; D perhaps matches TRBD1 (6 bases). V was trimmed by 2 bases and J by 4 bases, leaving 14 bases between them. The CDR3 is made up of 16 amino acids. Per germline, CDR1 ENHRY and CDR2 SYGVKD. The DNA for the CDR3 is TGTGCCATCAGTGAGATCAAACAGGGCCTTAATGAAAAACTGTTTTTT. Residues: CAISEIKQGLNEKLFF.

J is TRBJ1-3 and V is TRBV7-2, with D unclear. The germline V gene has CDR1 SGHTA and CDR2 FQGNSA. V lost 6 bases and J 1 base, leaving 10 bases between the germline ends. The CDR3 consists of 14 residues. The CDR3 nucleotides are TGTGCCAGCAGTCCCCGAGGATCTGGAAACACCATATATTTT. Amino acid sequence: CASSPRGSGNTIYF.

The chain recombines TRBV7-2 with TRBJ1-6; D unclear. The CDR3 loop spans 16 amino acids. V shed 1 base and J shed 5 bases, with 12 bases lying between them. Germline loops: CDR1 SGHTA, CDR2 FQGNSA. Here the CDR3 reads CASSLGILNHNSPLHF. The CDR3, as DNA: TGTGCCAGCAGCTTAGGTATACTAAACCATAATTCACCCCTCCACTTT.

The chain employs TRBV27 and TRBJ2-1; 10 bases are shared with TRBD2. Germline CDR1 and CDR2: MNHEY and SMNVEV (reference sequence). The J segment lost 3 bases and the V segment lost 7 bases, leaving 9 bases of the junction unmatched. CDR3 length: 16 residues. CDR3 amino acids: CASTLRKREGYNEQFF. The CDR3, as DNA: TGTGCCAGCACCCTAAGGAAGCGGGAGGGCTACAATGAGCAGTTCTTC.

V gene TRBV19 combines with J gene TRBJ1-1; D is uncertain. Trimming shortened V by 7 bases and J by 0 bases, and 9 bases separated the two germline ends. CDR1 and CDR2 (germline): LNHDA, SQIVND (reference sequence). The CDR3 length is 13 residues. This chain's CDR3 is CASIPPMNTEAFF. The CDR3 coding sequence is TGTGCCAGTATCCCCCCTATGAACACTGAAGCTTTCTTT.

V and J are TRBV9 and TRBJ2-3; 9 positions agree with TRBD2. This CDR3 is built from 16 residues. With V trimmed by 4 bases and J by 1 base, 7 bases remained unmatched. Germline values: CDR1 SGDLS, CDR2 YYNGEE. This CDR3 is CASSPQGGGGTDTQYF. DNA for the CDR3: TGTGCCAGCAGCCCCCAGGGCGGGGGGGGCACAGATACGCAGTATTTT.

The chain employs TRBV6-2 or TRBV6-3 and TRBJ1-1, with 9 bases fitting TRBD1. This CDR3 is 16 amino acids long. Germline lookup yields CDR1 MNHEY and CDR2 SVGEGT. Trimming took 6 bases from V and 4 from J; bases not matched to a gene: 12. The CDR3 sequence: CASSRPQGASSTEAFF. The CDR3 DNA sequence: TGTGCCAGCAGCCGGCCACAGGGGGCGTCATCCACTGAAGCTTTCTTT.